This TCR beta chain derives from a study of blood T cell repertoires in COVID-19. Study-level information: Italy, Spain and the United States were the sources of the convalescent and acute COVID-19 samples. Sample material is recorded as cDNA or gDNA derived from T cells, B-cell-depleted T cells, or PBMCs.

Per the original methods: Estimation of nucleated cell counts relied on the amplification of reference gene primers. The protocol was immunoSEQ multiplex PCR, while the TCRdb copy is restricted to in-frame clones and leaves out a portion. V and J calls and clone size follow that table, whereas D and trimming were derived from the DNA. The sample holds some 110,000 clones; 80% to 90% are singletons and the top ten take around 15%. V was pared by 3 bases and J by 6 bases, with 12 bases between. Germline V gene sequence: CDR1 LNHDA, CDR2 SQIVND (reference sequence). The CDR3 runs to 14 residues. Source material: peripheral blood. This sequence joins TRBV19 and TRBJ2-1; no clear D. This sequence originates from a man in his fifties with acute or convalescent COVID-19. CDR3 amino acids: CASSILSVGNEQFF. As DNA, the CDR3 is TGTGCCAGTAGTATTCTAAGCGTAGGCAATGAGCAGTTCTTC.